The sequence of this T cell receptor (beta chain) was determined in a study of Ad26.COV2.S vaccination and SARS-CoV-2 variants. Overall study findings and caveats: The study found similar non-spike TCR breadth in vaccine and placebo recipients.

The CDR3 is 13 residues long. The V and J ends lost 7 bases and 11 bases, in that order; junction bases with no gene match: 10. Per the germline V gene, CDR1 is MNHNY and CDR2 is SVGAGI (reference sequence). Remarks on this clone: Its specificity is unknown.

Specified treatment: around 19 received Ad26.COV2.S at low or high dose, single or two shots; 5 received placebo; per-sample allocation not given. After the first vaccine or placebo injection, samples were drawn on day 63. Libraries were prepared by immunoSEQ multiplex PCR; TCRdb keeps only in-frame clonotypes and omits some of them. The data show approximately 350,000 clones, 83% seen once. This TCR was sampled from a person between 18 and 65 years old who received the Ad26.COV2.S COVID-19 vaccine or a placebo. The sequencing used peripheral blood, collected in a trial of Ad26.COV2.S vaccine versus placebo. V gene TRBV6-6 combines with J gene TRBJ1-2, with 10 bases that match TRBD1. CDR3 loop: CASTHAGQGSYTF. The CDR3 DNA sequence: TGTGCCAGCACCCACGCGGGACAGGGGTCTTACACCTTC.